These T cell receptor beta chains were read from a single sample in a study of blood T cell repertoires in COVID-19. The method was immunoSEQ multiplex PCR; TCRdb's version includes in-frame clones alone and lacks a portion of them. This table has around 460,000 clones, 70% to 90% appearing once. The source material was peripheral blood. The origin of the receptors is a man between 18 and 35 years old with COVID-19, enrolled during active disease. Each CDR3 is given with its conserved first and last residue. The order of the fields is CDR3 DNA, CDR3 protein, D gene, V gene, clone size, J gene. D genes are given only for firm matches. Rows may omit the clone size; those that give it use once, few, many or a size class.

TGTGCCAGCTCCCGCGAGGCGGGGGGGTACAATGAGCAGTTCTTC,CASSREAGGYNEQFF,TRBD2,TRBV18,.,TRBJ2-1
TGTGCCGCGAGTACAGGGGGCCTACCCTACGAGCAGTACTTC,CAASTGGLPYEQYF,TRBD1,TRBV30,few,TRBJ2-7
TGTGCCAGCAGTGTACGAGAGATTGCGCAGTTCTTC,CASSVREIAQFF,.,TRBV2,.,TRBJ2-1
TGTGCCTGGAGTAAATCCAGGACTAGCGGATCCTACAATGAGCAGTTCTTC,CAWSKSRTSGSYNEQFF,TRBD2,TRBV30,once,TRBJ2-1
TGTGCCAGCTCACTCGATTTCGGGACTTACGAGCAGTACTTC,CASSLDFGTYEQYF,.,TRBV18,.,TRBJ2-7
TGTGCCAGCAGCCATAACGACAGGGTCTCCTACAATGAGCAGTTCTTC,CASSHNDRVSYNEQFF,TRBD1,TRBV7-9,.,TRBJ2-1
TGTGCCAGCAGTGAAGCGTTGAGGGACAGACCACAGTACTTC,CASSEALRDRPQYF,TRBD1,TRBV6-1,.,TRBJ2-7
TGCGCCAGCAGCCAAGGGTCTGCATTTCCGTGGGCGCCCCAGCATTTT,CASSQGSAFPWAPQHF,.,TRBV4-1,few,TRBJ1-5
TGTGCCAGCAGCAAAATCGCCGGGACTTCAACCAATGAGCAGTTCTTC,CASSKIAGTSTNEQFF,.,TRBV5-5,.,TRBJ2-1
TGTGCCAGCAGCTCAAAGCGGGACGGAGAGACCCAGTACTTC,CASSSKRDGETQYF,TRBD2,TRBV9,.,TRBJ2-5
TGTGCCAGCAGAGAGACAGGGGGCCCCGGGGAGCTGTTTTTT,CASRETGGPGELFF,TRBD1,TRBV2,.,TRBJ2-2
TGTGCCAGCAGTGAAGCTGGGCCCCAGGGGGAAAAACTGTTTTTT,CASSEAGPQGEKLFF,.,TRBV2,.,TRBJ1-4
TGCGCCAGCAGGATGACGACTAGCGGACAAGAGACCCAGTACTTC,CASRMTTSGQETQYF,TRBD2,TRBV5-1,.,TRBJ2-5
TGTGCCAGTAGTATATACGGGAGAGGTGGCAATGAGCAGTTCTTC,CASSIYGRGGNEQFF,.,TRBV19,.,TRBJ2-1
TGTGCCAGCAGTGATTCACTAGCGGCCCTCCTGAGGGGTGAGCAGTTCTTC,CASSDSLAALLRGEQFF,TRBD2,TRBV2,.,TRBJ2-1
TGTGCCAGCAGTTCCTCGGGACAGGGAAGAGAGACCCAGTACTTC,CASSSSGQGRETQYF,TRBD1,TRBV6-6,.,TRBJ2-5
TGTGCCAGCAGCGTCGGGATAAGTCGTGGGTCCTATAATTCACCCCTCCACTTT,CASSVGISRGSYNSPLHF,.,TRBV9,.,TRBJ1-6
TGTGCCAGCAGCGCCGGGACAGGGGGCGTCACAGATACGCAGTATTTT,CASSAGTGGVTDTQYF,TRBD1,TRBV9,.,TRBJ2-3
TGTGCCAGCAGTGCCGCGCTACGGAATTCACCCCTCCACTTT,CASSAALRNSPLHF,.,TRBV2,once,TRBJ1-6
TGTGCCAGCAGCCGAACCGGGACTAGCGGGGGCAGGACCGGGGAGCTGTTTTTT,CASSRTGTSGGRTGELFF,TRBD2,TRBV7-9,once,TRBJ2-2
TGCGCCAGCAGCTTGGCCCGCCTACTGAGGGAGACCCAGTACTTC,CASSLARLLRETQYF,.,TRBV5-1,.,TRBJ2-5
TGTGCCACCAGCAGCAGACAGGGGTTGGCTCAGCCCCAGCATTTT,CATSSRQGLAQPQHF,TRBD1,TRBV15,.,TRBJ1-5
TGTGCCAGCAGCTCAGGGGGGCCGCGGTATGAGCAGTTCTTC,CASSSGGPRYEQFF,.,TRBV13,.,TRBJ2-1
TGTGCCAGCAGTCAGGCACGGCAGCCCCAGCATTTT,CASSQARQPQHF,.,TRBV6-5,.,TRBJ1-5
TGTGCCAGCAGCCCCGCCAGGTCTCCCTTTACGGGACTGTACTTC,CASSPARSPFTGLYF,.,TRBV28,.,TRBJ2-7
TGCGCCAGCAGCCAAGCGCTTGGTATGGCAATGAACACTGAAGCTTTCTTT,CASSQALGMAMNTEAFF,.,TRBV4-1,.,TRBJ1-1
TGTGCCAGCAGCAAGGGGTCAGACCGCATATTCTTC,CASSKGSDRIFF,.,TRBV11-2,.,TRBJ2-1
TGTGTCAGAAGCTTAGTAGGAGGCACAGATACGCAGTATTTT,CVRSLVGGTDTQYF,.,TRBV7-5,.,TRBJ2-3
TGTGCCAGCAGCCCGTGGACTAGCGGGAGCTCCTACGAGCAGTACTTC,CASSPWTSGSSYEQYF,TRBD2,TRBV7-8,.,TRBJ2-7
TGTGCCAGCAGCTCCGAGGGTTTGGAAAAACTGTTTTTT,CASSSEGLEKLFF,.,TRBV12-3/TRBV12-4,.,TRBJ1-4
TGTGCCAGCAGTTACGGACAGGCGAACACTGAAGCTTTCTTT,CASSYGQANTEAFF,TRBD1,TRBV6-5,.,TRBJ1-1
TGTGCCAGCAGCTCCTTAGATACGCAGTATTTT,CASSSLDTQYF,.,TRBV7-9,.,TRBJ2-3
TGTGCCGTATCCGGGACAGGGGAACAAGAGACCCAGTACTTC,CAVSGTGEQETQYF,TRBD1,TRBV30,.,TRBJ2-5
TGTGCCAGTGGACTAGCCTCATTCAATGAGCAGTTCTTC,CASGLASFNEQFF,TRBD2,TRBV19,.,TRBJ2-1
TGTGCCAGCAGCAAGACTAGCGGGGGGGCTAGCTCCTACGAGCAGTACTTC,CASSKTSGGASSYEQYF,TRBD2,TRBV7-2,.,TRBJ2-7
TGCGCCAGCAGCTTCGGCCGAGGGCAGCCCCAGCATTTT,CASSFGRGQPQHF,.,TRBV5-1,.,TRBJ1-5
TGTGCCAGCAGGTTAGCCGGTTACAATGAGCAGTTCTTC,CASRLAGYNEQFF,.,TRBV7-9,few,TRBJ2-1
TGTGCCAGCAGCCAAGACCCCACCAGGGTTCATACGCAGTATTTT,CASSQDPTRVHTQYF,.,TRBV3-1/TRBV3-2,.,TRBJ2-3
TGTGCCACCAGCAGAGCCCGGGACAGGGTCGCAGATACGCAGTATTTT,CATSRARDRVADTQYF,TRBD1,TRBV15,.,TRBJ2-3
TGTGCCAGCAGCTACAGACTAGCGGCTTACACAGATACGCAGTATTTT,CASSYRLAAYTDTQYF,TRBD2,TRBV5-5,.,TRBJ2-3
TGTGCCAGTAGTATTGGCGGCAATGAGCAGTTCTTC,CASSIGGNEQFF,.,TRBV19,.,TRBJ2-1
TGTGCCAGCAGCTCAAAGAGGGGGATAGATGGCTACACCTTC,CASSSKRGIDGYTF,.,TRBV7-9,.,TRBJ1-2
TGTGCCTGGAGTGTACCAGGGAGGAGAGACAATCAGCCCCAGCATTTT,CAWSVPGRRDNQPQHF,.,TRBV30,.,TRBJ1-5
TGTGCCAGCAGCCAAGGGAGCGGGACTAAAAGCACAGATACGCAGTATTTT,CASSQGSGTKSTDTQYF,TRBD2,TRBV3-1/TRBV3-2,.,TRBJ2-3
TGTGCCAGTAGTCCCGGCGGGGTGGGGAACACTGAAGCTTTCTTT,CASSPGGVGNTEAFF,.,TRBV19,.,TRBJ1-1
TGTGCCAGCAGCGGCCGGGACAACCCCTACGAGCAGTACTTC,CASSGRDNPYEQYF,.,TRBV11-1,.,TRBJ2-7
TGTGCCAGCTCACTACGTACCGGGACAGGGGTGATGAACACTGAAGCTTTCTTT,CASSLRTGTGVMNTEAFF,TRBD1,TRBV18,.,TRBJ1-1
TGTGCCACCTTGCCAAGCCCTATCACCGGGGAGCTGTTTTTT,CATLPSPITGELFF,.,TRBV19,few,TRBJ2-2
TGTGCCAGCAGCTCAGGGTTGGGATCTGGAAACACCATATATTTT,CASSSGLGSGNTIYF,.,TRBV6-5,.,TRBJ1-3
TGTGCCAGCAGCCTTAACGGGGACTCCTACGAGCAGTACTTC,CASSLNGDSYEQYF,.,TRBV3-1/TRBV3-2,.,TRBJ2-7